This TCR beta chain appears in the sequencing data of a study of naive and memory T cell subsets. Unmatched junction bases numbered 3, after V lost 0 bases and J lost 5 bases. This CDR3 spans 15 amino acids. CDR1 and CDR2 (germline): SGDLS, YYNGEE. Both TRBC1 and TRBC2 were covered by a beta constant-region primer of two equimolar oligonucleotides. Four rounds of PCR amplified the ligated cDNA using nested alpha and beta constant-region primers plus SP2. In TCRdb, the UMI-ligation and nested PCR reads were re-called with MiXCR into one record per CDR3 protein. The table shows tens of thousands of distinct CDR3 sequences, with about 8.2% occurring only once. CMV status came from CD4+ IFNgamma after overnight CMV lysate stimulation. Cells stained for CD3, CD4, CD8, CD45RA, CD27 and viability were sorted into four CD45RA/CD27 subsets.

This chain links TRBV9 with TRBJ2-1; TRBD2 agrees at 9 bases. This receptor was taken from a human donor in good health. The sequenced sample consisted of naive CD8+ T cells from blood. In DNA, the CDR3 is TGTGCCAGCAGCGTAGACCCTAGCGGGAACAATGAGCAGTTCTTC. This codes for CASSVDPSGNNEQFF.